These T cell receptor beta chains were read from a single sample in a study of blood T cell repertoires in COVID-19. Profiling relied on immunoSEQ multiplex PCR, and the TCRdb table lists in-frame clones only, not all of them. The sample has more than 200,000 clones, about 88% seen once. The specimen was PBMCs or T cells enriched from blood (not recorded which). The receptors were gathered from a woman aged 45-65 years who had recovered from COVID-19. Each CDR3 is given with its conserved first and last residue. D genes are given only for firm matches. The size field is filled for only some rows; it gives once, few, many or a size class.

clone size,D gene,J gene,V gene,CDR3 protein,CDR3 DNA
-,-,TRBJ1-4,TRBV27,CASSWDRESEKLFF,TGTGCCAGCAGTTGGGATCGGGAGAGTGAAAAACTGTTTTTT
-,-,TRBJ1-2,TRBV29-1,CSVIANYGYTF,TGCAGCGTTATAGCTAACTATGGCTACACCTTC
once,-,TRBJ2-6,TRBV15,CATAPGHNSGANVLTF,TGTGCCACCGCCCCGGGACACAACTCTGGGGCCAACGTCCTGACTTTC
-,-,TRBJ2-5,TRBV7-8,CASSLVQGRRQETQYF,TGTGCCAGCAGCTTAGTGCAGGGTAGAAGACAAGAGACCCAGTACTTC
once,TRBD1,TRBJ1-5,TRBV30,CAWSGQGAKQPQHF,TGTGCCTGGAGTGGACAGGGGGCTAAGCAGCCCCAGCATTTT
-,-,TRBJ2-7,TRBV15,CATSRGGAGTASYEQYF,TGTGCCACCAGCAGAGGTGGAGCCGGGACTGCATCCTACGAGCAGTACTTC
-,-,TRBJ2-3,TRBV18,CASSPSGTSTDTQYF,TGTGCCAGCTCACCTAGCGGAACTAGCACAGATACGCAGTATTTT
-,-,TRBJ1-6,TRBV5-6,CASSFSPGSNSPLHF,TGTGCCAGCAGCTTTTCCCCAGGCTCTAATTCACCCCTCCACTTT
-,TRBD1,TRBJ1-6,TRBV6-2/TRBV6-3,CASSGGTVGAPLHF,TGTGCCAGCAGTGGAGGGACAGTTGGTGCGCCCCTCCACTTT
-,-,TRBJ1-5,TRBV28,CASSSPTTSNQPQHF,TGTGCCAGCAGTTCCCCAACTACGAGCAATCAGCCCCAGCATTTT
-,-,TRBJ2-7,TRBV29-1,CSVGQYEQYF,TGCAGCGTTGGACAGTACGAGCAGTACTTC
-,TRBD1,TRBJ1-1,TRBV28,CASSRQGAWTEAFF,TGTGCCAGCAGCAGACAGGGGGCTTGGACTGAAGCTTTCTTT
-,-,TRBJ2-1,TRBV19,CASISGISAGEQFF,TGTGCCAGTATAAGTGGAATTTCCGCAGGAGAGCAGTTCTTC
-,TRBD1,TRBJ2-5,TRBV28,CASSPGGETQYF,TGTGCCAGCAGTCCAGGGGGTGAGACCCAGTACTTC
-,-,TRBJ1-1,TRBV18,CASSASRESPEAFF,TGTGCCAGCTCAGCCTCAAGAGAGAGCCCTGAAGCTTTCTTT
-,-,TRBJ2-1,TRBV5-4,CATHARSPTYNEQFF,TGTGCCACACACGCGAGGAGCCCTACCTACAATGAGCAGTTCTTC
-,TRBD2,TRBJ2-3,TRBV5-1,CASSLGLAGEWLTDTQYF,TGCGCCAGCAGCTTGGGATTAGCGGGAGAGTGGTTGACAGATACGCAGTATTTT
-,-,TRBJ1-1,TRBV18,CASKSDTNTEAFF,TGTGCCAGTAAGTCGGACACTAACACTGAAGCTTTCTTT
-,-,TRBJ1-1,TRBV29-1,CSMIPGLRSWTEAFF,TGCAGCATGATTCCGGGACTGCGGTCGTGGACTGAAGCTTTCTTT
-,-,TRBJ2-7,TRBV4-1,CASSPTGSQYEQYF,TGCGCCAGCTCGCCGACAGGAAGCCAGTACGAGCAGTACTTC
-,TRBD1,TRBJ1-3,TRBV3-1/TRBV3-2,CASRSGQGGNTIYF,TGTGCCAGCAGGTCGGGACAGGGAGGAAACACCATATATTTT
-,-,TRBJ1-5,TRBV9,CASSVAPDQPQHF,TGTGCCAGCAGCGTAGCTCCAGATCAGCCCCAGCATTTT
-,TRBD1,TRBJ1-6,TRBV7-8,CASSLGRDRSSSPLHF,TGTGCCAGCAGCTTAGGGCGGGACAGGAGTAGTTCACCCCTCCACTTT
-,-,TRBJ2-3,TRBV3-1/TRBV3-2,CASSQGGLADTQYF,TGTGCCAGCAGCCAAGGGGGCCTGGCAGATACGCAGTATTTT
-,TRBD1,TRBJ2-1,TRBV29-1,CSVGQNQVQFF,TGCAGCGTGGGACAGAATCAGGTGCAGTTCTTC
-,-,TRBJ1-2,TRBV5-6,CASSFYFGSGDPGIDTF,TGTGCCAGCAGCTTCTATTTTGGCTCAGGGGACCCCGGTATTGACACCTTC
once,-,TRBJ2-7,TRBV29-1,CSVDRLDSVPYEQYF,TGCAGCGTTGATAGGTTGGACTCCGTCCCCTACGAGCAGTACTTC
-,TRBD1,TRBJ1-2,TRBV2,CASRQGNYGYTF,TGTGCCAGCAGACAGGGGAACTATGGCTACACCTTC
-,TRBD2,TRBJ2-2,TRBV18,CASSENSPGLVGSGELFF,TGTGCCAGCTCAGAAAACTCTCCGGGACTAGTAGGTTCCGGGGAGCTGTTTTTT
-,-,TRBJ2-2,TRBV2,CASSTGFAGELFF,TGTGCCAGCAGTACAGGTTTCGCCGGGGAGCTGTTTTTT
-,TRBD1,TRBJ2-5,TRBV6-5,CASNSPDRGGETQYF,TGTGCCAGCAACTCGCCAGACAGGGGTGGAGAGACCCAGTACTTC
-,-,TRBJ1-1,TRBV7-6,CASSSGQFNTEAFF,TGTGCCAGCAGCTCAGGACAGTTTAACACTGAAGCTTTCTTT
-,-,TRBJ1-4,TRBV30,CAWREGVGEKLFF,TGTGCCTGGAGAGAGGGTGTTGGTGAAAAACTGTTTTTT
-,TRBD1,TRBJ1-2,TRBV3-1/TRBV3-2,CASKDRGSYGYTF,TGTGCCAGTAAGGACAGGGGGTCCTATGGCTACACCTTC
-,-,TRBJ2-6,TRBV5-4,CASSNPGAGANVLTF,TGTGCCAGCAGCAACCCAGGTGCTGGGGCCAACGTCCTGACTTTC
-,TRBD2,TRBJ2-1,TRBV28,CASSEPGLAHNEQFF,TGTGCCAGCAGCGAACCGGGACTAGCACACAATGAGCAGTTCTTC
-,-,TRBJ2-2,TRBV11-3,CASSLASGVGGELFF,TGTGCCAGCAGCTTAGCTTCAGGGGTTGGCGGGGAGCTGTTTTTT
-,TRBD2,TRBJ2-5,TRBV27,CASSRYRGLAGQETQYF,TGTGCCAGCAGTCGATATCGTGGGCTAGCGGGACAAGAGACCCAGTACTTC
-,-,TRBJ2-5,TRBV18,CASSPTGAQETQYF,TGTGCCAGCTCACCCACTGGGGCCCAAGAGACCCAGTACTTC
-,TRBD2,TRBJ2-2,TRBV11-2,CASSFWLAGGYKNTGELFF,TGTGCCAGCAGCTTCTGGCTAGCGGGAGGTTATAAGAACACCGGGGAGCTGTTTTTT
-,TRBD2,TRBJ2-5,TRBV3-1/TRBV3-2,CASSQTGPGLASETQYF,TGTGCCAGCAGCCAGACGGGACCGGGACTAGCGTCGGAGACCCAGTACTTC